The following is a T cell receptor (beta chain) sequence with its context. The repertoire was sequenced with immunoSEQ multiplex PCR; TCRdb's copy has only in-frame clones and lacks some. The table includes more than 2 million clones, 90% to 97% detected once. This specimen comes from a study of shared clonotypes between healthy human individuals. V was cut by 5 bases and J by 2 bases, with 12 bases left in between. From germline, CDR1 is SEHNR and CDR2 FQNEAQ (reference sequence). The CDR3 covers 14 residues. The receptor's source is a man aged 18 to 29 in good health. The chain has TRBV7-9 and TRBJ1-1; weak D call: TRBD1 (6 bases). The sequencing input was naive CD4+ T cells sorted from blood. Subset described: CD45RA+ positively selected. The CDR3, as DNA: TGTGCCAGCAGCACTCAACAGGGTAACACTGAAGCTTTCTTT. It translates to CASSTQQGNTEAFF.